One T cell receptor beta chain is described in this entry. TCRdb's copy holds only in-frame clones and misses some; the assay was immunoSEQ multiplex PCR. Here the sample spans 35,000 to 50,000 clones, roughly two thirds being singletons. Cryopreserved PBMCs supplied 2 to 2.5 micrograms of genomic DNA for TCR beta libraries. This entry comes from a study of cytotoxic CD8 clonotypes in ibrutinib-treated CLL. Across the study: For this cohort, patients were some eleven relapsed/refractory and over 14 treatment-naive, while 17 were IGHV unmutated.

The specimen comprised PBMCs, sampled after 12 months of ibrutinib treatment. This receptor was identified in a human donor with chronic lymphocytic leukemia.

CDR3 residues: CASSRTGGGTDTQYF. The CDR3 DNA reads TGTGCCAGCTCACGTACAGGAGGGGGAACAGATACGCAGTATTTT. The chain carries TRBV18 and TRBJ2-3; D may correspond to TRBD1 or TRBD2 (6 bases each). Germline CDR1 is KGHSH and CDR2 is LQKENI. CDR3 size: 15 residues. With 4 bases removed from V and 3 bases from J, the gap between germline ends came to 14 bases.